This T cell receptor (beta chain) was found in a study of blood T cell repertoires in COVID-19. Whole-study context: Specimens from acute and convalescent COVID-19 originated in the United States, Italy and Spain. Sample material is recorded as cDNA or gDNA derived from T cells, B-cell-depleted T cells, or PBMCs.

Trimming removed 4 bases from V and 5 bases from J, with 5 bases in between. This CDR3 region has 12 residues. CDR1 and CDR2 (germline): KGHDR, SFDVKD. In the authors' methods: Amplification with reference gene primers provided the estimates of nucleated cell counts. The table came from immunoSEQ multiplex PCR; TCRdb's copy has only in-frame clones and leaves some out. That table supplies the V and J calls and clone size; D and trimming were determined from the DNA. The sample includes a few hundred thousand clones, roughly 90% of them seen just once. Sequencing was done on a sample of peripheral blood. V gene TRBV24-1 combines with J gene TRBJ1-5; D is ambiguous. The TCR originated in a woman between 55 and 75 years old with acute or convalescent COVID-19. CDR3 region: CATSDPYQPQHF. In nucleotides, the CDR3 is TGTGCCACCAGTGACCCCTATCAGCCCCAGCATTTT.